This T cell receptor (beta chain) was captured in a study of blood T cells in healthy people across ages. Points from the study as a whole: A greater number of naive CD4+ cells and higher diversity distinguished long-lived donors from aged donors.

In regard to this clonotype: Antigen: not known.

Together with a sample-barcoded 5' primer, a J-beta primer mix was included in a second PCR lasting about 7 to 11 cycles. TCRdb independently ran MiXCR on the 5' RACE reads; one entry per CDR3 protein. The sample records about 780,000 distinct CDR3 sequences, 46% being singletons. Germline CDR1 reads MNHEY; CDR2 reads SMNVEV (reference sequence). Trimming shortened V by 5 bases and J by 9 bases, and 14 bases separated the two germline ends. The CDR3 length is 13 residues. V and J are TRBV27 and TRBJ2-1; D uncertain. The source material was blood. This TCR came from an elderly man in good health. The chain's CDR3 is CASSPSTWGEQFF. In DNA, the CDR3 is TGTGCCAGCAGTCCCTCGACGTGGGGTGAGCAGTTCTTC.